What follows is one TCR beta chain and its context. This entry comes from a study of blood T cell repertoires in COVID-19. The wider study: Material from acute and convalescent COVID-19 was sourced from the United States, Italy and Spain.

In the original workflow: The assay estimated nucleated cells by amplifying reference gene primers. Some clones are missing from TCRdb's copy, which holds only in-frame ones; the method was immunoSEQ multiplex PCR. Clone size and V and J calls were adopted from that table, with D and trimming inferred from the DNA. Found here are some 130,000 clones, over 75% of them singletons; the top ten hold roughly a tenth. Trimming cost V 0 bases and J 5 bases; bases outside gene matches: 7. There are 17 residues in the CDR3. Germline V gene data show CDR1 as SGHDN and CDR2 as FVKESK. The chain is built from TRBV14 and TRBJ2-5; 12 positions match TRBD2. The sample was peripheral blood. The receptor was isolated from an elderly man with acute or convalescent COVID-19. CDR3 residues: CASSQDASGRASETQYF. The CDR3 region has the DNA TGTGCCAGCAGCCAAGACGCTAGCGGGAGGGCCTCCGAGACCCAGTACTTC.